This T cell receptor beta chain is drawn from a study of early T cells in non-severe SARS-CoV-2 infection. Study-wide background: Sequencing used unsorted whole-blood bulk RNA, so chains lack pairing.

Unique molecular identifiers were affixed to single, distinct cDNA molecules. In TCRdb, the 5' RACE reads were re-called with MiXCR into one record per CDR3 protein. The sample lists fewer than 120,000 distinct CDR3 sequences, over 10% occurring once. The V gene lost 6 bases and the J gene lost 1 base, with 12 bases spanning the gap. The CDR3 contains 14 residues. Germline CDR1 SNHLY, CDR2 FYNNEI. The source of this sequence is an adult who was a healthcare worker with PCR-confirmed SARS-CoV-2 infection or an uninfected control (not recorded which). Specimen: whole blood, collected at baseline. The rearrangement joins TRBV2 to TRBJ1-1; D gene uncertain. CDR3 in amino acids: CASRVTQANTEAFF. The CDR3 nucleotides are TGTGCCAGCAGGGTTACCCAGGCGAACACTGAAGCTTTCTTT. Full variable domain (missing parts from reference TRBV2 and TRBJ1-1): EPEVTQTPSHQVTQMGQEVILRCVPISNHLYFYWYRQILGQKVEFLVSFYNNEISEKSEIFDDQFSVERPDGSNFTLKIRSTKLEDSAMYFCASRVTQANTEAFFGQGTRLTVV.